Listed below are T cell receptor beta chains from one sample, sequenced in a study of radiotherapy plus CTLA-4 blockade in lung cancer. The table came from immunoSEQ multiplex PCR; TCRdb's copy has only in-frame clones and leaves some out. Here the sample spans tens of thousands of clones, around 76% being singletons. The material sequenced was peripheral blood, taken from a patient treated with radiotherapy plus ipilimumab. All receptors come from a human donor with non-small cell lung cancer who had stable disease on radiotherapy plus ipilimumab. Each CDR3 is given without its conserved first and last residue. Fields, in order: clone size, V gene, CDR3 protein. Part of the rows lack a size; the others show once, few, many or a class for expanded clones.

NA,TRBV29-1,SVDGRVRETQY
NA,TRBV6-1,ASSRRETGELF
NA,TRBV6-5,ASSRTGTGYGYT
once,TRBV29-1,SVLRGLNEKLF
once,TRBV2,ASRTLNTEAF
NA,TRBV5-6,ASSLGQRNEKLF
NA,TRBV2,ASSPGTANQPQH
NA,TRBV6-1,ASSERLQQY
NA,TRBV30,AWRGTPANYGYT
once,TRBV6-1,ASSGDSRDYGYT
few,TRBV19,ASSHRAPGGYT
NA,TRBV19,ASSLTSGTEAF
NA,TRBV30,ACHRRRGVQGTQY
NA,TRBV30,AWTHSSIFSGNTIY
NA,TRBV19,ASSIRDGDTEAF
NA,TRBV2,ASSEGGLTYEQY
NA,TRBV7-2,ASRRGTGSTYNEQF
NA,TRBV5-4,ASSLQGDTGSPLH
NA,TRBV28,ASSDGTGAYGYT
NA,TRBV10-3,AIRRHDQNRDGNTEAF
once,TRBV5-1,ASSLSGLYQETQY
NA,TRBV5-4,ASSLVGTNQETQY
NA,TRBV6-5,ASSGRISSGNTIY
NA,TRBV5-1,ASSLPRGRGLSNTGELF